The TCR beta chain described here comes from a study of blood T cells in healthy people across ages. The trim removed 4 bases at V and 1 base at J, leaving 5 bases unmatched. This CDR3 region has 16 residues. Regarding this clonotype: This may stem from a read error, because a much larger clone lies one nucleotide away.

Then a second PCR, running about 6 to 12 cycles, was carried out with a sample-barcoded 5' primer and a J-beta primer mix. TCRdb processed the 5' RACE reads anew with MiXCR; each CDR3 protein has one entry. The sample has around 1,100,000 distinct CDR3 sequences; 35% to 40% are singletons. The TCR sequence derives from a man between 18 and 35 years old in good health. V is TRBV12-3 or TRBV12-4 and J is TRBJ2-1, with 9 bases fitting TRBD2. Sequences were obtained from blood. This CDR3 is CASSSVLAGSYNEQFF. The CDR3 DNA sequence: TGTGCCAGCAGTTCGGTACTAGCGGGTTCCTACAATGAGCAGTTCTTC.